Shown below are 10 T cell receptor beta chains from a single sample sequenced in a study of radiotherapy plus CTLA-4 blockade in lung cancer. The table came from immunoSEQ multiplex PCR; TCRdb's copy has only in-frame clones and leaves some out. Of 25,000 to 35,000 clones in the sample, 75% to 85% were seen once. Sequenced material: peripheral blood, taken from a patient treated with radiotherapy plus ipilimumab. Source of these receptors: a human donor with non-small cell lung cancer that progressed on radiotherapy plus ipilimumab.

V is TRBV18 and J is TRBJ1-6, with a possible D match to TRBD1 (6 bases). The CDR3 extends over 13 amino acids. Germline CDR1 KGHSH, CDR2 LQKENI. Deletions cut 6 bases from V and 6 bases from J, with 9 bases between. DNA for the CDR3: TGTGCCAGCTCGACAGGTGGTAATTCACCCCTCCACTTT. This translates into CASSTGGNSPLHF.

The genes are TRBV7-2 and TRBJ1-5; D ambiguous. The V and J ends lost 5 bases and 0 bases respectively, with 11 bases between them. The germline gives CDR1 SGHTA, CDR2 FQGNSA. The CDR3 has 15 amino acids. This CDR3 reads CASSQQLGSNQPQHF. The CDR3 coding sequence is TGTGCCAGCAGCCAACAGTTAGGTAGCAATCAGCCCCAGCATTTT.

The V call is TRBV6-5, the J call TRBJ2-7; TRBD2 matches 7 bases. CDR3 length: 14 residues. Trimming at V came to 6 bases and at J to 3 bases, leaving 8 bases not matched to a gene. Germline-derived CDR1 and CDR2 are MNHEY and SVGAGI. The CDR3 protein is CASRGGPGGYEQYF. The CDR3 bases are TGTGCCAGCAGGGGAGGGCCCGGAGGCTACGAGCAGTACTTC.

V gene TRBV19 combines with J gene TRBJ1-2, with a tentative D call TRBD1 (5 bases). Germline assignment: CDR1 LNHDA and CDR2 SQIVND (reference sequence). The CDR3 is made up of 14 amino acids. Trimming stripped 5 bases from V and 1 base from J, with 11 bases between. The CDR3 coding sequence is TGTGCCAGTAGTGTCGGTCAGGGTAACTATGGCTACACCTTC. The encoded protein is CASSVGQGNYGYTF.

The V and J genes are TRBV6-6 and TRBJ2-1, with TRBD2 identical over 11 bases. The germline CDR1 and CDR2 sequences are MNHNY and SVGAGI (reference sequence). The CDR3 is made up of 15 amino acids. J was trimmed by 3 bases and V by 8 bases; bases with no gene match: 6. This chain's CDR3 is CASGSSGGRYNEQFF. The CDR3 nucleotides are TGTGCCAGCGGGTCTAGCGGGGGGCGCTACAATGAGCAGTTCTTC.

The J gene is TRBJ1-1, the V gene TRBV25-1, with unresolved D. Germline-derived CDR1 and CDR2 are MGHDK and SYGVNS. The CDR3 runs 14 residues. Trimming took 1 base from V and 5 from J, leaving 11 bases between them. In DNA, the CDR3 is TGTGCCAGCAGTGAATCGGGGATCCCAACTGAAGCTTTCTTT. Its translation is CASSESGIPTEAFF. Full variable domain (missing parts from reference TRBV25-1 and TRBJ1-1): EADIYQTPRYLVIGTGKKITLECSQTMGHDKMYWYQQDPGMELHLIHYSYGVNSTEKGDLSSESTVSRIRTEHFPLTLESARPSHTSQYLCASSESGIPTEAFFGQGTRLTVV.

In this sample, this clone turned up once. This chain links TRBV14 with TRBJ2-7, with D perhaps TRBD1 (6 bases). CDR1 is SGHDN, CDR2 FVKESK, per germline. Trimming pared 4 bases from V and 3 bases from J, leaving 13 bases between. The CDR3 consists of 14 residues. CDR3 residues: CASSPGTPRYEQYF. In nucleotides, the CDR3 is TGTGCCAGCAGCCCCGGGACACCTCGCTACGAGCAGTACTTC.

The chain links TRBV19 to TRBJ1-1, with D unclear. Germline CDR1 and CDR2: LNHDA and SQIVND (reference sequence). This CDR3 is 13 amino acids long. V was clipped by 6 bases and J by 2 bases, with 10 bases between them. This CDR3 reads CASRWGGNTEAFF. As DNA, the CDR3 is TGTGCCAGTAGATGGGGAGGTAACACTGAAGCTTTCTTT.

Written as DNA, the CDR3 is TGTGCCAGCAGCTGGGGGGGCGGGGCCACAGATACGCAGTATTTT. Its translation is CASSWGGGATDTQYF. This sequence joins TRBV11-3 and TRBJ2-3; weak D call: TRBD2 (7 bases). The germline gives CDR1 SGHNT, CDR2 YENEEA. The V gene lost 4 bases and the J gene lost 2 bases, with 13 bases spanning the gap. This CDR3 region has 15 residues.

The rearrangement joins TRBV21-1 to TRBJ2-1; the table's D call of TRBD1 was not tested on the DNA. TRBV21-1 is a listed pseudogene. The CDR3 covers 17 residues. CDR3 in DNA: TGTGCCAGCAGCTACAAGGAGAGGTCAGGGGGCGGGAATGAGCAGTTCTTC. This encodes CASSYKERSGGGNEQFF.